This T cell receptor (beta chain) was retrieved from a study of cytomegalovirus exposure and HLA in healthy donors (TCRdb year 2017). Context from the whole study: According to a later analysis, the 120 or so validation repertoires were produced on the same platform as the 600 to 850 repertoires of the first cohort. The study was designed to test whether signatures of past pathogen exposure could be identified by cataloging public T cell receptors. Besides the first cohort of roughly 700 subjects, a separate validation cohort made up of some 110 different subjects was used. The study combined high-throughput TCR immunosequencing, statistical association of individual TCRs with disease status, and machine learning to predict cytomegalovirus infection status.

Sequences KGHSH (CDR1) and LQKENI (CDR2) are obtained from the germline V gene. The CDR3 spans 17 residues, from the cysteine through the phenylalanine. This entry keeps only the CDR3 DNA: 51 bases, framed from base 1. The germline V end is reduced by 4 bases and the J end by 3 bases; junction bases left unmatched: 9. Study-wide conclusions, independent of this receptor: The validation cohort had no HLA typing available for a later analysis, so co-occurrence within that cohort was assessed over all 120 repertoires. The authors suggested that the approach could potentially be extended to other disease states and immunological phenotypes. Most TCR sequences were seen in very few donors, while some public TCRs were found in many individuals. Subsequent analysis determined that TCRs grouped into clusters in the first cohort also showed a tendency toward co-occurrence across the roughly 120 validation repertoires, and roughly 94% of cluster scores exceeded 0. A few of the identified cytomegalovirus-associated TCR beta chains were confirmed in vitro to be specific for cytomegalovirus antigens. The classifier was reported to diagnose cytomegalovirus status with high specificity and sensitivity in both the original and validation cohorts. The study gave a list of under 200 TCR beta chains associated with cytomegalovirus.

Libraries were built with the immunoSEQ multiplex PCR assay. For the original study's pipeline: To diagnose cytomegalovirus status from the catalog of TCR beta chain sequences, a statistical classification framework was built. TCRdb retrieved this table from immuneACCESS and kept in-frame rearrangements only. Not all clones are present; in checked studies, unresolved V genes account for under half, and no reason is known for the remainder. Clone size and the V and J calls come from that table; the DNA yielded D and trimming. The table for this sample lists 250,000 to 400,000 clones; 88% of them were counted only once. The ten largest clones take up approximately 0.9% of the sample. Points on this clone: Its target antigen remains unknown. Base-call qualities are not available, and no considerably larger clone is one nucleotide away.

The donors belonged to the validation cohort of under 150 subjects, which was separate from the roughly 670-subject first cohort. Recombination linked TRBV18 to TRBJ1-4; TRBD1 agrees with 9 junctional bases. The source material was PBMCs. The TCR comes from a man aged 30 to 39 in good health and CMV-seronegative. The nucleotides are TGTGCCAGCTCACGCCCGGGACAGGGTGTTTCTAATGAAAAACTGTTTTTT. Its protein reads: CASSRPGQGVSNEKLFF.